This T cell receptor beta chain was sequenced for a study of cytomegalovirus exposure and HLA in healthy donors. CDR1 is PRHDT, CDR2 FYEKMQ, per germline (reference sequence). Trimming pared 6 bases from V and 5 bases from J, leaving 13 bases between. The CDR3 has 13 residues. The PCR had 60 Vbeta and 13 Jbeta primers. Here immunoSEQ multiplex PCR was the method, and the copy in TCRdb shows in-frame clones only, minus some. The sample shows approximately 100,000 clones, about 78% of them seen only once. Study findings and constraints: Productive status was seen about 90% or about 30% of the time for most TCR beta V segments in an earlier analysis.

As for this clone: Its antigen is still unknown.

This chain links TRBV13 with TRBJ1-1; no definite D call. The sample taken for sequencing was PBMCs. This clonotype was obtained from a woman in her thirties or forties in good health and CMV-seropositive. CDR3 nucleotide sequence: TGTGCCAGCAGGGCTCCCATGTTAACTGAAGCTTTCTTT. Its protein is CASRAPMLTEAFF.